This entry lists 17 T cell receptor beta chains sequenced from one sample in a study of siplizumab effects on memory and regulatory T cells. Assay used: immunoSEQ multiplex PCR; TCRdb lists only in-frame clones, some missing. This sample has 45,000 to 60,000 clones; about 90% occur once, and the top ten carry roughly 0.3%. Sequences were obtained from naive CD8+ T cells sorted from blood. These receptors were obtained from a human donor in good health.

The chain uses TRBV19 and TRBJ2-7, with D unclear. The germline CDR1 and CDR2 sequences are LNHDA and SQIVND (reference sequence). CDR3 length equals 16 residues. Trimming removed 1 base at V and 0 bases at J, with 13 bases between. The CDR3: CASSIVATLSSYEQYF. In DNA form, the CDR3 reads TGTGCCAGTAGTATAGTGGCGACTTTGAGCTCCTACGAGCAGTACTTC.

For this clone: Germline is not matched at one junction end, which may reflect a read error. The V call is TRBV19, the J call TRBJ2-5; 8 nucleotides match TRBD2. Per germline, CDR1 LNHDA and CDR2 SQIVND (reference sequence). The CDR3 extends over 15 amino acids. The CDR3 DNA reads as TGTGCCAGTAGAATAGGGACTAGAGGCCAAGAGACCCAGTACTTC. Amino acids: CASRIGTRGQETQYF.

V gene TRBV6-1 combines with J gene TRBJ2-7, with D possibly being TRBD1 (5 bases). The germline CDR1 and CDR2 sequences are MNHNS and SASEGT. V lost 4 bases, J lost 6 bases, and 10 bases lay in between. The CDR3 extends over 12 amino acids. The CDR3 DNA reads as TGTGCCAGCAGTGGACAGAGGTTCGAGCAGTACTTC. Residues: CASSGQRFEQYF.

This rearrangement joins TRBV27 to TRBJ2-7; the match to TRBD2 covers 8 bases. Germline values: CDR1 MNHEY, CDR2 SMNVEV (reference sequence). J was trimmed by 3 bases and V by 5 bases; bases with no gene match: 6. There are 14 residues in the CDR3. CDR3 bases: TGTGCCAGCAGTCTAGCCGGGACTAGCTACGAGCAGTACTTC. This translates into CASSLAGTSYEQYF.

This chain uses TRBV30 with TRBJ2-3, with 7 bases aligning to TRBD2. CDR3 length equals 16 residues. CDR1 is GTSNPN and CDR2 is SVGIG in the germline V gene (reference sequence). V lost 0 bases to trimming and J lost 5 bases; unmatched junction nucleotides: 11. CDR3 sequence (DNA): TGTGCCTGGAGTGTAGGCGCGGGAGCACCTCTAGATACGCAGTATTTT. Residues: CAWSVGAGAPLDTQYF.

Only one count was recorded for this clone. The rearrangement joins TRBV6-7 to TRBJ1-2, with a weak D call TRBD1 (5 bases). TRBV6-7 is marked as an open reading frame, function uncertain. Between the trimmed V and J ends, which lost 9 bases and 0 bases, there was a span of 14 bases. This CDR3 region has 14 residues. The CDR3 nucleotides are TGTGCCAGTTTCCCCGGGACGTCTAACTATGGCTACACCTTC. It is translated as CASFPGTSNYGYTF.

The chain combines TRBV10-3 with TRBJ1-2; TRBD1 might be the D (6 bases). Germline V gene sequence: CDR1 ENHRY, CDR2 SYGVKD. Trimming stripped 8 bases from V and 5 bases from J, with 15 bases between. CDR3 length equals 13 residues. The CDR3 here is CAIDGGTPYGYTF. In DNA form, the CDR3 reads TGTGCCATCGACGGGGGCACCCCTTATGGCTACACCTTC.

The chain is built from TRBV5-6 and TRBJ1-5; the D is unclear. The CDR3 covers 14 residues. Trimming took off 4 bases at V and 0 bases at J, with 8 bases between the two ends. Germline values: CDR1 SGHDT, CDR2 YYEEEE. The DNA for the CDR3 is TGTGCCAGCAGCCCCGCAGATAGCAATCAGCCCCAGCATTTT. Its protein is CASSPADSNQPQHF.

The chain is built from TRBV12-2 and TRBJ2-1. TRBV12-2 is deemed a pseudogene. The CDR3 totals 12 residues. DNA for the CDR3: TGTGCAAGTCGCTGGAACTACAATGAGCAGTTCTTC. Translation: CASRWNYNEQFF.

The chain carries TRBV5-1 and TRBJ2-1; D is perhaps TRBD1 (6 bases). Per germline, CDR1 SGHRS and CDR2 YFSETQ. V shed 0 bases and J shed 2 bases, with 12 bases lying between them. This CDR3 is built from 16 residues. CDR3 in DNA: TGCGCCAGCAGCTTGGGGGCAGGGGTAACCTACAATGAGCAGTTCTTC. Protein product: CASSLGAGVTYNEQFF.

The count of this clone is one. The rearrangement uses TRBV7-9 and TRBJ2-7; weak D call: TRBD1 (5 bases). Between the trimmed V and J ends, which lost 3 bases and 1 base, there was a span of 19 bases. The CDR3 runs 17 residues. Germline V CDR1 and CDR2: SEHNR, FQNEAQ (reference sequence). The CDR3 nucleotides are TGTGCCAGCAGCTTTTTCACAGGCACTGTTTGGTCCTACGAGCAGTACTTC. It specifies CASSFFTGTVWSYEQYF. The full variable domain, in which reference TRBV7-9 and TRBJ2-7 provide the parts outside the CDR3, is DTGVSQNPRHKITKRGQNVTFRCDPISEHNRLYWYRQTLGQGPEFLTYFQNEAQLEKSRLLSDRFSAERPKGSFSTLEIQRTEQGDSAMYLCASSFFTGTVWSYEQYFGPGTRLTVT.

The chain joins TRBV9 to TRBJ2-5, with 8 nucleotides matching TRBD2. The CDR3 has 15 residues. After removal of 4 bases from V and 2 bases from J, the junction contained 7 bases not matched to a gene. From germline, CDR1 is SGDLS and CDR2 YYNGEE. The CDR3 DNA reads TGTGCCAGCAGCTATACCACTAGCGGACAAGAGACCCAGTACTTC. Its protein product is CASSYTTSGQETQYF.

J is TRBJ1-1 and V is TRBV6-1, with 7 positions matching TRBD1. V dropped 6 bases and J dropped 2; count of bases not matched to a gene: 6. The germline CDR1 and CDR2 sequences are MNHNS and SASEGT. The CDR3 extends over 14 amino acids. CDR3 region: CASSYRGQNTEAFF. For the CDR3, the DNA is TGTGCCAGCAGCTACAGGGGTCAAAACACTGAAGCTTTCTTT.

J is TRBJ1-1 and V is TRBV27; possible D gene TRBD1, 5 bases. CDR3 length: 15 residues. Germline V gene data show CDR1 as MNHEY and CDR2 as SMNVEV (reference sequence). The V and J ends lost 1 base and 1 base respectively, with 10 bases between them. This chain's CDR3 is CASSLWGVGNTEAFF. The DNA for the CDR3 is TGTGCCAGCAGTTTATGGGGGGTCGGGAACACTGAAGCTTTCTTT.

CDR3 sequence (DNA): TGTGCCAGCAGCGTAGGATTTTATGGCAGGGACCCTGGGGAGACCCAGTACTTC. Translated: CASSVGFYGRDPGETQYF. V is TRBV9 and J is TRBJ2-5; either TRBD1 or TRBD2 may supply D (5 bases each). The germline V gene encodes CDR1 SGDLS and CDR2 YYNGEE. Between the trimmed V and J ends, which lost 0 bases and 5 bases, there was a span of 23 bases. This CDR3 spans 18 amino acids. The full variable domain, its missing parts supplied by reference TRBV9 and TRBJ2-5, is DSGVTQTPKHLITATGQRVTLRCSPRSGDLSVYWYQQSLDQGLQFLIQYYNGEERAKGNILERFSAQQFPDLHSELNLSSLELGDSALYFCASSVGFYGRDPGETQYFGPGTRLLVL.

The CDR3 region has the DNA TGTGCCAGCAGTCTAGCGGGAGGATATACAAGTGAGCAGTTCTTC. This codes for CASSLAGGYTSEQFF. The rearrangement uses TRBV6-1 and TRBJ2-1, with TRBD2 matching over 11 bases. CDR1 is MNHNS and CDR2 is SASEGT in the germline V gene. The CDR3 sequence is 15 residues long. V trimming: 5 bases; J trimming: 9 bases; junction bases outside the gene matches: 9.

This sequence joins TRBV5-4 and TRBJ1-1, with D possibly being TRBD1 (6 bases). Germline assignment: CDR1 SGHNT and CDR2 YYREEE (reference sequence). The V end lost 2 bases, the J end lost 4 bases, and 9 bases lay between the germline ends. CDR3 length equals 13 residues. The CDR3 sequence: CASSLGGSTEAFF. DNA of the CDR3: TGTGCCAGCAGCTTAGGGGGGAGCACTGAAGCTTTCTTT.